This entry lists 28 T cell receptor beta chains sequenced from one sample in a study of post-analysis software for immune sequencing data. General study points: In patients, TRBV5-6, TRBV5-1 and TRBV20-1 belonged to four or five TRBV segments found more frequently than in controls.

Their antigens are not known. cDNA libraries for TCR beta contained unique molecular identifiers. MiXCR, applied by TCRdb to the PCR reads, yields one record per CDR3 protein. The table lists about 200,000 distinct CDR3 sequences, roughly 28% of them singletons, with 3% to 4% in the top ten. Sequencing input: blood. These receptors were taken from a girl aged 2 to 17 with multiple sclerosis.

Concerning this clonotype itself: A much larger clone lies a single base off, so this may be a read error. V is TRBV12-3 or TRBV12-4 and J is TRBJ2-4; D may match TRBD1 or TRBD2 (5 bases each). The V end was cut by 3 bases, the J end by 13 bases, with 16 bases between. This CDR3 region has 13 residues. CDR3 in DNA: TGTGCCAGCAGTTTTGGGGGTTACAATGAGCAGTACTTC. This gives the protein CASSFGGYNEQYF.

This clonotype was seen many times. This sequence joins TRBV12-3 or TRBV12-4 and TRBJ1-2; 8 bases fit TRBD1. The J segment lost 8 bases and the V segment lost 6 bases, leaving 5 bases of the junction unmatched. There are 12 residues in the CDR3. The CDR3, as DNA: TGTGCCAGCAGCCGGACAGGGAACGGCTACACCTTC. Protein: CASSRTGNGYTF.

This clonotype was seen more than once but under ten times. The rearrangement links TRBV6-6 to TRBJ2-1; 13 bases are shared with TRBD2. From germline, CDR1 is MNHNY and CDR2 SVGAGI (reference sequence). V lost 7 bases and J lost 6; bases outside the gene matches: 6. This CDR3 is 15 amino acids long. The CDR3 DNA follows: TGTGCCAGCAACCAGGGACTAGCGGGAAGCAATGAGCAGTTCTTC. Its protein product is CASNQGLAGSNEQFF.

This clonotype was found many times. Here the CDR3 reads CASSPLGVSYEQYF. CDR3 sequence (DNA): TGTGCCAGCAGTCCTTTGGGAGTCTCCTACGAGCAGTACTTC. The genes are TRBV27 and TRBJ2-7, with D possibly matching TRBD2 (5 bases). The CDR3 runs 14 residues. Germline loops: CDR1 MNHEY, CDR2 SMNVEV (reference sequence). V lost 5 bases to trimming and J lost 0 bases, with 11 bases between them.

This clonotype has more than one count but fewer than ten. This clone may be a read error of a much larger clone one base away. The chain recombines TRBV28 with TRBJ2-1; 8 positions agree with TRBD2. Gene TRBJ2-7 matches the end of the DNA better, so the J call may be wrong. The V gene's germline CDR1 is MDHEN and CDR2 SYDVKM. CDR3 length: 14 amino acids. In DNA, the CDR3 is TGTGCCACGTTGACTAGCGTCTCCTACAATGAGCAGTACTTC. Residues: CATLTSVSYNEQYF.

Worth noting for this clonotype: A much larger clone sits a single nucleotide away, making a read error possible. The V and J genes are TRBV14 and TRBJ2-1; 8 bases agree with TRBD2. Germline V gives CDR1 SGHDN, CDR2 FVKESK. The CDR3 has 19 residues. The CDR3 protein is CVSSQDGLALLRYGNEQFF. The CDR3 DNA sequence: TGTGTCAGCAGCCAAGACGGACTAGCCCTCCTCCGATATGGGAATGAGCAGTTCTTC.

The CDR3 protein is CASSSMNEQFF. CDR3 nucleotides: TGTGCCAGCAGCTCGATGAATGAGCAGTTCTTC. V usage is TRBV7-9 and J usage is TRBJ2-1, with unresolved D. This CDR3 spans 11 amino acids. The V and J ends lost 4 bases and 7 bases respectively, with 5 bases between them. The germline gives CDR1 SEHNR, CDR2 FQNEAQ (reference sequence). Full variable domain (missing parts from reference TRBV7-9 and TRBJ2-1): DTGVSQNPRHKITKRGQNVTFRCDPISEHNRLYWYRQTLGQGPEFLTYFQNEAQLEKSRLLSDRFSAERPKGSFSTLEIQRTEQGDSAMYLCASSSMNEQFFGPGTRLTVL.

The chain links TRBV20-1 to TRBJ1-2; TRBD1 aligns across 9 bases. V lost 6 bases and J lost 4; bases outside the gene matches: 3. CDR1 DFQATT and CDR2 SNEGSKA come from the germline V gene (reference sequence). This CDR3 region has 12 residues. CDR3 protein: CSAETGGYGYTF. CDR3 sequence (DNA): TGCAGTGCGGAGACAGGGGGCTATGGCTACACCTTC.

DNA of the CDR3: TGTGCCAGCAGTCAATATGGGACTAGCGGTTTGGGGGAGACCCAGTACTTC. Its translation: CASSQYGTSGLGETQYF. The gene calls are TRBV6-2 or TRBV6-3 and TRBJ2-5, with 11 bases matching TRBD2. The CDR3 is made up of 17 amino acids. CDR1 and CDR2 from the germline V gene are MNHEY and SVGEGT. V shed 5 bases and J 5 bases; nucleotides not matched to a gene: 13.

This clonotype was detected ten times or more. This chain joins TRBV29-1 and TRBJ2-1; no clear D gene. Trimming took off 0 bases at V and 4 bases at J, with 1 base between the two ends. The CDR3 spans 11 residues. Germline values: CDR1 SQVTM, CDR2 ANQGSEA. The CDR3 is CSVEEYNEQFF. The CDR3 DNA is TGCAGCGTTGAAGAGTACAATGAGCAGTTCTTC.

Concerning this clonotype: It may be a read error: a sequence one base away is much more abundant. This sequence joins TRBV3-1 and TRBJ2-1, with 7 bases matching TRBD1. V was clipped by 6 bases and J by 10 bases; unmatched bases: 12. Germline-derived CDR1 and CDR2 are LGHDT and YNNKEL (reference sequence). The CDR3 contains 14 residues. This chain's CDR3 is CASRYRGFTFEQFF. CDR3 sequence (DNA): TGTGCCAGCAGGTACAGGGGATTCACATTCGAGCAGTTCTTC.

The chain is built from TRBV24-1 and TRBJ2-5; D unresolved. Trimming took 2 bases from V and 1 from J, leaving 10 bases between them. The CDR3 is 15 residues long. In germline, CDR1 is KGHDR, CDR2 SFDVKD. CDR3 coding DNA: TGTGCCACCAGTGATTGGCAGTTCAGCCAAGAGACCCAGTACTTC. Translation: CATSDWQFSQETQYF.

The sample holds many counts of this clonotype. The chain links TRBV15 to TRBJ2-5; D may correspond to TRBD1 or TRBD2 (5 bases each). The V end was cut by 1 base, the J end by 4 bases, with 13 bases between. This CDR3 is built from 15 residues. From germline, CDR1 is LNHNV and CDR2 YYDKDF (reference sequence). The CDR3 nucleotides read TGTGCCACCAGCAGAGCCGGGACCCTCTCAGAGACCCAGTACTTC. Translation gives CATSRAGTLSETQYF.

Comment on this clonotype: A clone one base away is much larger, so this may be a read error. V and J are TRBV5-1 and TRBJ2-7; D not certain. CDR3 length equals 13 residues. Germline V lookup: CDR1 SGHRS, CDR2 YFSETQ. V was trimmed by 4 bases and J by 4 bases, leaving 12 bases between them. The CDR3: CASSANVCYEQYF. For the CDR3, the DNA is TGCGCCAGCAGCGCCAACGTATGTTACGAGCAGTACTTC.

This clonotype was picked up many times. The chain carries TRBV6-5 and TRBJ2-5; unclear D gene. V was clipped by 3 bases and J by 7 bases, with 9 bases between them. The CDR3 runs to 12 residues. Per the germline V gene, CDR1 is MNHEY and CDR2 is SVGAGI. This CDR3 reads CASSYEAGTQYF. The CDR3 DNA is TGTGCCAGCAGTTATGAGGCCGGGACCCAGTACTTC.

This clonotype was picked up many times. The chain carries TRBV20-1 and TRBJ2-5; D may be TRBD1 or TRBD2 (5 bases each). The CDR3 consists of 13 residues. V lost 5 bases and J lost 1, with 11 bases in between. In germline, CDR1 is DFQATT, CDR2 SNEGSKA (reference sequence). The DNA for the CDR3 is TGCAGTGCTGTACCAGGGACCCAAGAGACCCAGTACTTC. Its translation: CSAVPGTQETQYF.

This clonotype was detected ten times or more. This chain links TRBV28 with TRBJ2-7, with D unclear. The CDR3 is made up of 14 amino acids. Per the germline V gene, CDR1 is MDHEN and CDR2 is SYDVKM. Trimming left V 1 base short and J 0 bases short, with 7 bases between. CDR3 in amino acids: CASSLFAASYEQYF. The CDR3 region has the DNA TGTGCCAGCAGTTTATTTGCGGCCTCCTACGAGCAGTACTTC.

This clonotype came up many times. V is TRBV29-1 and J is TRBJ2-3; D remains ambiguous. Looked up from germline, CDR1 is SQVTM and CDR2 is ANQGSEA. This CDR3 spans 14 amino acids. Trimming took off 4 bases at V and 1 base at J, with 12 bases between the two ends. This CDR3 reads CSVVSWQGTDTQYF. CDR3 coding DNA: TGCAGCGTTGTCTCTTGGCAGGGCACAGATACGCAGTATTTT.

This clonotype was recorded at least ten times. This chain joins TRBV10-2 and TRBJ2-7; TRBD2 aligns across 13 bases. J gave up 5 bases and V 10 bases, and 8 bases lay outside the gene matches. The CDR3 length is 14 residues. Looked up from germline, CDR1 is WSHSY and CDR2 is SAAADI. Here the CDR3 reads CATTTSGGAHEQYF. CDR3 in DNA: TGCGCCACCACCACTAGCGGGGGGGCCCACGAGCAGTACTTC.

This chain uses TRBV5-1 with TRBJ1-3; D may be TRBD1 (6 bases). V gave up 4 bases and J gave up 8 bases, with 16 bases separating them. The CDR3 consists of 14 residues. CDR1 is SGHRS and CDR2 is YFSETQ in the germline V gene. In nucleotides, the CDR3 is TGCGCCAGCAGCCCTGGGACACCAGGGGACACCATATATTTT. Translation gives CASSPGTPGDTIYF.

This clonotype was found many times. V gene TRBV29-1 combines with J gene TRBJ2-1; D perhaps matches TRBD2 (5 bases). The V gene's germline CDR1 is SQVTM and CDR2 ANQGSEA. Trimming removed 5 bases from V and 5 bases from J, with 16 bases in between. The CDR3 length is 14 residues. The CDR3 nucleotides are TGCAGCGTTTGGATAGACTACCTTAACAATGAGCAGTTCTTC. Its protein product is CSVWIDYLNNEQFF.

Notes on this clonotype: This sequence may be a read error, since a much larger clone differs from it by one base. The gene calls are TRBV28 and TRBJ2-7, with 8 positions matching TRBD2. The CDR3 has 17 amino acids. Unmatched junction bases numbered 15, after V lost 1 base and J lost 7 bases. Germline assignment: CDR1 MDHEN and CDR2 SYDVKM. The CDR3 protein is CASSLLGNSGNYNEQYF. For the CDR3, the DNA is TGTGCCAGCAGTTTATTAGGTAATAGCGGGAACTACAATGAGCAGTACTTC.

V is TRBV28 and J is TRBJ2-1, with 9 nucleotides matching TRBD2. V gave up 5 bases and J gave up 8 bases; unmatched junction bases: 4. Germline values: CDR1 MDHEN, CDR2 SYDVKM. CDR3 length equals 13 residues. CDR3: CASSTSGSYEQFF. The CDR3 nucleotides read TGTGCCAGCAGTACTAGCGGGTCTTATGAGCAGTTCTTC.

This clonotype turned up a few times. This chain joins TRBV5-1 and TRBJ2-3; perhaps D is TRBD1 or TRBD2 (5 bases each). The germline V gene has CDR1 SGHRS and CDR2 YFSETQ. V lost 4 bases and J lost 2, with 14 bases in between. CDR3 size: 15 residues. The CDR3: CASSPGVGDTDTQYF. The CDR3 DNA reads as TGCGCCAGCAGCCCTGGAGTGGGGGACACAGATACGCAGTATTTT.

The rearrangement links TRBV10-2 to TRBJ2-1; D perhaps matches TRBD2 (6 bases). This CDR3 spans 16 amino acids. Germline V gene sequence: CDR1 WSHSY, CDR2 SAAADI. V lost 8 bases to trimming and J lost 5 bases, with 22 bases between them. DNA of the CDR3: TGCGCCAGCGCCGCGTCGTGGAGGGCCCTCAACAATGAGCAGTTCTTC. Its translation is CASAASWRALNNEQFF.

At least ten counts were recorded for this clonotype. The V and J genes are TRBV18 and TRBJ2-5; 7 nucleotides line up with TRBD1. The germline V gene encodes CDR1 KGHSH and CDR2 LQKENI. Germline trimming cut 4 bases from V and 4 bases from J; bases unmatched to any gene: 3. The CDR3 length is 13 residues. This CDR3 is CASSRDRSETQYF. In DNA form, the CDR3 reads TGTGCCAGCTCACGGGACAGATCAGAGACCCAGTACTTC.

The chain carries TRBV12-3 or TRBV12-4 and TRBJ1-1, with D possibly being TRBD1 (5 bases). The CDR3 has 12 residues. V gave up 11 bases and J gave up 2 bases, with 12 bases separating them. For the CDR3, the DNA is TGTGCCGGGAGGACAAGCAACACTGAAGCTTTCTTT. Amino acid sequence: CAGRTSNTEAFF.

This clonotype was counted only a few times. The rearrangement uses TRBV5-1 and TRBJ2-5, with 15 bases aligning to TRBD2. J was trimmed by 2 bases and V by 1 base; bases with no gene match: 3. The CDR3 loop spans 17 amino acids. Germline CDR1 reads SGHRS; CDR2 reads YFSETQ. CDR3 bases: TGCGCCAGCAGCTTGTTCGGACTAGCGGGAGGGCAAGAGACCCAGTACTTC. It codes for CASSLFGLAGGQETQYF.